This T cell receptor (beta chain) came from a study of T cells in Graves' hyperthyroidism and ophthalmopathy. With regard to this clonotype: Its antigen is unknown.

RNA transcripts yielded amplified TCR beta CDR3 regions. The TCR CDR3 was amplified in a first-round RT-PCR using the HTBI primer set. TCRdb reanalysed the multiplex PCR reads using MiXCR and keeps one entry per CDR3 protein. The repertoire consists of roughly 170,000 distinct CDR3 sequences, with about 18% occurring once and the leading ten covering about 29%. Study-level points and caveats: Ophthalmopathy was distinguished from stable hyperthyroidism by 13 V-J signatures.

V was clipped by 5 bases and J by 5 bases, with 15 bases between them. The CDR3 spans 14 residues. The germline V gene has CDR1 SNHLY and CDR2 FYNNEI. The rearrangement links TRBV2 to TRBJ2-5; D is possibly TRBD1 (6 bases). This clonotype originated in a woman aged 45-65 years with Graves' hyperthyroidism. What was sequenced was blood. The chain's CDR3 is CASSRRGIRETQYF. DNA of the CDR3: TGTGCCAGCAGTCGCAGGGGCATAAGGGAGACCCAGTACTTC.